The present T cell receptor (beta chain) was sequenced within a study of post-analysis software for immune sequencing data. General study results and limits: About five TRBV segments, including TRBV5-6, TRBV5-1 and TRBV20-1, were more frequent in patients than controls.

This clonotype has just a few counts. Its antigen is still unknown. Unique-molecular-identifier-tagged TCR beta cDNA libraries were used. Input of about 0.95 to 11 million T cells yielded 550,000 or so cDNA molecules. From the PCR reads, TCRdb called clonotypes with MiXCR, one entry per CDR3 protein. Of roughly 200,000 distinct CDR3 sequences in the sample, 25% to 35% were seen once. Germline V gene lookup returns CDR1 SGHDN and CDR2 FVKESK. The germline V and J ends were trimmed by 0 bases and 1 base, with 12 bases remaining between them. CDR3 size: 16 residues. The chain joins TRBV14 to TRBJ2-5; D possibly uses TRBD1 or TRBD2 (5 bases each). The receptor's source is a girl under 18 with multiple sclerosis. The sample consisted of blood. The CDR3 region is CASSQDLTGLQETQYF. The CDR3 DNA reads TGTGCCAGCAGCCAAGATCTAACGGGGCTCCAAGAGACCCAGTACTTC.